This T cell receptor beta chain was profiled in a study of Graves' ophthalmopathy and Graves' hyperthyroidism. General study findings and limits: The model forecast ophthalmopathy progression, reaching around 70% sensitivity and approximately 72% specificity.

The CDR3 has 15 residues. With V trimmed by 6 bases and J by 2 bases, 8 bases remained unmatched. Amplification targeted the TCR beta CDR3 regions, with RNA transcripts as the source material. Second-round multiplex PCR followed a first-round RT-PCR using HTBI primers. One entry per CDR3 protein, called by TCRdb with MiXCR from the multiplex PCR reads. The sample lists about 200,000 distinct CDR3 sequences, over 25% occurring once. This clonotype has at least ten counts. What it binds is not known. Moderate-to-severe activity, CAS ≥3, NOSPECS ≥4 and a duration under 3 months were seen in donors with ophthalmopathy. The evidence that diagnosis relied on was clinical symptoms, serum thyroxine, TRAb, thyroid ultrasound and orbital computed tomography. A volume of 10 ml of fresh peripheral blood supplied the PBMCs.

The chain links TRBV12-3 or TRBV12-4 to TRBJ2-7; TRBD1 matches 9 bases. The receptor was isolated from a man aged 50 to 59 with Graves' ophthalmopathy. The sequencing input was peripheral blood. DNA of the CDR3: TGTGCCAGCAGGTCCTCCGGGGACAGGGCCTACGAGCAGTACTTC. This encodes CASRSSGDRAYEQYF.